This note documents a single TCR beta chain sequence. Its cognate antigen is unknown. The sample is drawn from a study of T cells in Graves' hyperthyroidism and ophthalmopathy. Overall study: At the time of initial diagnosis and before any treatment, peripheral blood was collected.

Amplified TCR beta CDR3 regions came from RNA transcripts. TCR CDR3 regions were first amplified by RT-PCR with HTBI primers. TCRdb fed the multiplex PCR reads into MiXCR, producing one record per CDR3 protein. The sample holds roughly 650,000 distinct CDR3 sequences, about a sixth seen once. Study results and limitations: In simple terms, a model built on 13 V-J features told ophthalmopathy apart from stable hyperthyroidism.

The CDR3 is made up of 14 amino acids. The V gene's germline CDR1 is SGHRS and CDR2 YFSETQ. After removal of 0 bases from V and 5 bases from J, the junction contained 1 base not matched to a gene. Sequenced input: blood. This clonotype was sampled from a middle-aged woman with Graves' ophthalmopathy. The V call is TRBV5-1, the J call TRBJ2-1; 8 positions agree with TRBD1. CDR3 DNA sequence: TGCGCCAGCAGCTTGGACAGGGGGGACAATGAGCAGTTCTTC. As protein: CASSLDRGDNEQFF.